This TCR beta chain emerged from a study of cytomegalovirus exposure and HLA in healthy donors. In this sample, this clone turned up a few times. Its antigen is not known. Use of 60 Vbeta and 13 Jbeta primers characterized the PCR. The table came from immunoSEQ multiplex PCR; TCRdb's copy has only in-frame clones and leaves some out. The table has about 150,000 clones, 79% seen once. This CDR3 spans 14 amino acids. Germline loops: CDR1 SNHLY, CDR2 FYNNEI. Trimming removed 3 bases from V and 5 bases from J, with 13 bases in between. General study points: A later analysis associated under 20,000 TCR beta sequences with HLA alleles at a 0.05 false discovery rate. Analyses of presence and absence presupposed an approximately uniform sequencing depth across donors.

Sample: PBMCs. This TCR was recovered from a woman in her forties in good health and CMV-seropositive. The chain combines TRBV2 with TRBJ1-2; tentatively, D is TRBD1 (6 bases). The CDR3 DNA reads TGTGCCAGCAGTGAGCTGCGGACAGTGTATGGCTACACCTTC. Protein: CASSELRTVYGYTF.